These 30 T cell receptor beta chains share one sample of origin, sequenced in a study of blood T cell repertoires in COVID-19. Sequencing used immunoSEQ multiplex PCR; TCRdb keeps in-frame clones, though not all of them. The table has 100,000 to 150,000 clones, approximately 90% seen once. The sample taken for sequencing was peripheral blood. The receptors come from a woman of 80 years or more with acute or convalescent COVID-19.

This clone was seen a single time. The rearrangement joins TRBV6-1 to TRBJ2-3; TRBD2 might be the D (6 bases). Trimming shortened V by 1 base and J by 2 bases, and 7 bases separated the two germline ends. Germline CDR1 reads MNHNS; CDR2 reads SASEGT. The length of the CDR3 is 14 residues. The CDR3 sequence is CASSEGRDTDTQYF. CDR3 coding DNA: TGTGCCAGCAGTGAAGGGCGGGACACAGATACGCAGTATTTT.

This clone was observed a handful of times. Here the CDR3 DNA reads TGTGCCAGCTCACCAGGGACAGGGGTCTATGGCTACACCTTC. It specifies CASSPGTGVYGYTF. The rearrangement joins TRBV18 to TRBJ1-2; 10 bases match TRBD1. CDR3 length: 14 residues. Germline CDR1 and CDR2: KGHSH and LQKENI. The ends lost 2 bases at V and 4 bases at J; junction bases unmatched: 1.

The CDR3 protein is CASSIDTGPGDSPLHF. Written as DNA, the CDR3 is TGTGCCAGTAGTATAGATACAGGGCCCGGAGACTCACCCCTCCACTTT. This sequence joins TRBV19 and TRBJ1-6, with D perhaps matching TRBD1 (6 bases). CDR1 is LNHDA and CDR2 is SQIVND in the germline V gene (reference sequence). CDR3 length: 16 amino acids. V was clipped by 0 bases and J by 10 bases, with 16 bases between them.

The chain combines TRBV11-2 with TRBJ2-4; a weak D match, TRBD2 (5 bases). The CDR3 covers 13 residues. CDR1 and CDR2 from the germline V gene are SGHAT and FQNNGV. Trimming took 5 bases from V and 4 from J, leaving 9 bases between them. The CDR3 coding sequence is TGTGCCAGCAGCACCGGCGGGAAAAACATTCAGTACTTC. Amino acids: CASSTGGKNIQYF.

This clone occurred once. The V gene is TRBV2, the J gene TRBJ1-2, with D tentatively TRBD1 (5 bases). V gave up 4 bases and J gave up 6 bases, with 9 bases separating them. Germline CDR1 SNHLY, CDR2 FYNNEI. CDR3 length: 12 amino acids. CDR3 residues: CASSAQGHGYTF. In DNA, the CDR3 is TGTGCCAGCAGTGCCCAGGGCCATGGCTACACCTTC.

V gene TRBV7-2 combines with J gene TRBJ2-3; 7 bases agree with TRBD2. V dropped 1 base and J dropped 2; count of bases not matched to a gene: 6. CDR3 length: 16 residues. From germline, CDR1 is SGHTA and CDR2 FQGNSA. CDR3: CASSLGLGRATDTQYF. The CDR3 DNA follows: TGTGCCAGCAGCTTAGGGTTAGGGAGGGCCACAGATACGCAGTATTTT.

This chain connects TRBV18 to TRBJ2-2; D ambiguous. CDR3 length: 14 residues. Germline CDR1 is KGHSH and CDR2 is LQKENI. The ends were cut back, 2 bases at V and 7 bases at J, with 11 bases in the middle. CDR3 sequence reads: CASSPARIVGELFF. CDR3 DNA: TGTGCCAGCTCACCAGCTAGGATCGTCGGGGAGCTGTTTTTT.

J is TRBJ2-7 and V is TRBV7-9; TRBD1 is a possible D gene (6 bases). CDR3 length: 13 residues. V lost 5 bases, J lost 3 bases, and 11 bases lay in between. Germline V gene data show CDR1 as SEHNR and CDR2 as FQNEAQ (reference sequence). As DNA, the CDR3 is TGTGCCAGCAGCCTACAGGGTTTCTACGAGCAGTACTTC. Translation gives CASSLQGFYEQYF. The whole variable domain, remainder taken from reference TRBV7-9 and TRBJ2-7, is DTGVSQNPRHKITKRGQNVTFRCDPISEHNRLYWYRQTLGQGPEFLTYFQNEAQLEKSRLLSDRFSAERPKGSFSTLEIQRTEQGDSAMYLCASSLQGFYEQYFGPGTRLTVT.

This chain links TRBV5-5 with TRBJ1-2, with D perhaps matching TRBD1 (6 bases). Germline CDR1 is SGHKS and CDR2 is YYEKEE (reference sequence). The V end lost 4 bases, the J end lost 8 bases, and 15 bases lay between the germline ends. The CDR3 length is 13 residues. The DNA of the CDR3 is TGTGCCAGCAGCCAACTTGGGGGGGGCGGCTACACCTTC. Protein: CASSQLGGGGYTF.

This chain links TRBV7-2 with TRBJ1-2; possibly TRBD1 for D (5 bases). V was pared by 1 base and J by 4 bases, with 16 bases between. CDR3 length: 16 amino acids. CDR1 SGHTA and CDR2 FQGNSA come from the germline V gene. The CDR3 here is CASSLGTSYRSYGYTF. The CDR3 coding sequence is TGTGCCAGCAGCTTAGGGACAAGTTACAGGTCCTATGGCTACACCTTC.

The chain couples TRBV21-1 to TRBJ2-1; no check of the table's D call, TRBD2, against the DNA was made. TRBV21-1 is marked as a pseudogene. This CDR3 comprises 16 residues. The CDR3 region is CASSTLSGTRYNEQFF. In nucleotides, the CDR3 is TGTGCCAGCAGCACCCTATCCGGTACTAGGTACAATGAGCAGTTCTTC.

A single count supports this clone. This chain joins TRBV20-1 and TRBJ2-2; possibly TRBD1 for D (6 bases). V dropped 3 bases and J dropped 3 bases, with 11 bases sitting between them. The germline CDR1 and CDR2 sequences are DFQATT and SNEGSKA (reference sequence). The CDR3 is 14 residues long. CDR3 loop: CSASQGSHTGELFF. CDR3 bases: TGCAGTGCTAGTCAGGGGTCGCACACCGGGGAGCTGTTTTTT.

This clone has only one observation. The chain is built from TRBV28 and TRBJ1-6, with unresolved D. Germline V lookup: CDR1 MDHEN, CDR2 SYDVKM. This CDR3 comprises 12 residues. Trimming shortened V by 3 bases and J by 11 bases, and 8 bases separated the two germline ends. The CDR3 DNA follows: TGTGCCAGCAGTTTTATAGTCCCACCCCTCCACTTT. Its translation is CASSFIVPPLHF.

V and J are TRBV7-6 and TRBJ1-4; perhaps TRBD1 as D (5 bases). The germline V and J ends were trimmed by 2 bases and 0 bases, with 13 bases remaining between them. This CDR3 region has 17 residues. CDR1 and CDR2 from the germline V gene are SGHVS and FNYEAQ. The CDR3 spells CASSLLHQGTTNEKLFF. CDR3 nucleotides: TGTGCCAGCAGCTTATTACACCAGGGTACAACTAATGAAAAACTGTTTTTT.

This chain links TRBV5-5 with TRBJ1-4; 9 positions match TRBD1. Trimming at V came to 5 bases and at J to 6 bases, leaving 11 bases not matched to a gene. The CDR3 length is 16 residues. Germline CDR1 SGHKS, CDR2 YYEKEE (reference sequence). The CDR3 here is CASRRHPGQGDEKLFF. CDR3 nucleotides: TGTGCCAGCAGACGGCATCCGGGACAGGGTGATGAAAAACTGTTTTTT.

This rearrangement joins TRBV11-2 to TRBJ2-1, with 10 nucleotides matching TRBD2. Germline V gene data show CDR1 as SGHAT and CDR2 as FQNNGV. Unmatched junction bases numbered 3, after V lost 2 bases and J lost 2 bases. There are 16 residues in the CDR3. Here the CDR3 reads CASSLLAGAPYNEQFF. In DNA, the CDR3 is TGTGCCAGCAGCTTACTAGCGGGGGCCCCCTACAATGAGCAGTTCTTC.

V and J are TRBV19 and TRBJ1-3, with D uncertain. The V gene lost 5 bases and the J gene lost 0 bases, with 11 bases spanning the gap. The length of the CDR3 is 15 residues. CDR1 is LNHDA and CDR2 is SQIVND in the germline V gene (reference sequence). The CDR3: CASSAGLHSGNTIYF. The CDR3 DNA is TGTGCCAGTAGTGCCGGGTTACACTCTGGAAACACCATATATTTT.

The chain employs TRBV2 and TRBJ1-1; 7 bases are a match to TRBD1. This CDR3 contains 21 residues. Germline CDR1 is SNHLY and CDR2 is FYNNEI. Trimming cost V 2 bases and J 1 base; bases outside gene matches: 22. Here the CDR3 DNA reads TGTGCCAGCAGTGAACCTTCCGTTGAGGACAGGTCTTTGCTTCCGAACACTGAAGCTTTCTTT. This translates into CASSEPSVEDRSLLPNTEAFF.

The V gene is TRBV20-1, the J gene TRBJ2-5; D might be TRBD2 (5 bases). V was trimmed by 7 bases and J by 2 bases, leaving 8 bases between them. The CDR3 is 11 amino acids. Germline V lookup: CDR1 DFQATT, CDR2 SNEGSKA (reference sequence). In DNA, the CDR3 is TGCAGTGGGGTAGCGCAAGAGACCCAGTACTTC. It is translated as CSGVAQETQYF.

The chain links TRBV7-9 to TRBJ2-3; the match to TRBD1 covers 9 bases. V was clipped by 6 bases and J by 2 bases; unmatched bases: 9. The CDR3 consists of 16 residues. The V gene's germline CDR1 is SEHNR and CDR2 FQNEAQ (reference sequence). The CDR3 DNA is TGTGCCAGCAGGAAGAACACAGGGGGCATCACAGATACGCAGTATTTT. Its protein product is CASRKNTGGITDTQYF.

The chain couples TRBV12-3 or TRBV12-4 to TRBJ1-1; D gene ambiguous. This CDR3 region has 13 residues. Trimming cost V 3 bases and J 1 base, with 6 bases left between them. The CDR3 nucleotides are TGTGCCAGCAGTTTGCGAGAGAACACTGAAGCTTTCTTT. It translates to CASSLRENTEAFF.

The rearrangement uses TRBV2 and TRBJ1-3, with a tentative D call TRBD1 (5 bases). CDR1 and CDR2 from the germline V gene are SNHLY and FYNNEI. V dropped 3 bases and J dropped 3 bases, with 12 bases sitting between them. The CDR3 is 15 residues long. Written as DNA, the CDR3 is TGTGCCAGCAGTGAGTCGGGGGGGTTTGGAAACACCATATATTTT. Its translation: CASSESGGFGNTIYF.

This rearrangement joins TRBV4-1 to TRBJ2-5; the match to TRBD1 covers 7 bases. The CDR3 length is 15 residues. The germline gives CDR1 MGHRA, CDR2 YSYEKL. V was pared by 4 bases and J by 3 bases, with 8 bases of the junction left unmatched. Here the CDR3 reads CASSLTGVMEETQYF. DNA of the CDR3: TGCGCCAGCAGCCTCACAGGGGTCATGGAAGAGACCCAGTACTTC.

The chain recombines TRBV10-3 with TRBJ2-7; 7 nucleotides line up with TRBD1. Trimming took 1 base from V and 6 from J; bases not matched to a gene: 12. The germline CDR1 and CDR2 sequences are ENHRY and SYGVKD. The CDR3 covers 16 residues. CDR3 protein: CAISEFVRAGGSEQYF. CDR3 sequence (DNA): TGTGCCATCAGTGAGTTTGTGCGGGCAGGGGGTAGCGAGCAGTACTTC.

The rearrangement links TRBV6-1 to TRBJ2-2; the D gene is possibly TRBD2 (5 bases). V lost 2 bases to trimming and J lost 8 bases, with 12 bases between them. There are 14 residues in the CDR3. Per germline, CDR1 MNHNS and CDR2 SASEGT. CDR3 sequence: CASSETSGQGELFF. CDR3 nucleotide sequence: TGTGCCAGCAGTGAAACTAGTGGCCAAGGGGAGCTGTTTTTT.

The V and J genes are TRBV20-1 and TRBJ2-3, with D hard to call. Trimming shortened V by 3 bases and J by 0 bases, and 10 bases separated the two germline ends. Germline CDR1 is DFQATT and CDR2 is SNEGSKA (reference sequence). The CDR3 covers 14 residues. The CDR3 protein is CSASLRSSTDTQYF. CDR3 in DNA: TGCAGTGCTAGTCTGCGGTCTAGCACAGATACGCAGTATTTT.

The chain employs TRBV5-4 and TRBJ2-1; 10 positions agree with TRBD2. J lost 6 bases, V lost 1 base, and 4 bases had no gene match. Germline CDR1 SGHNT, CDR2 YYREEE (reference sequence). There are 15 residues in the CDR3. The CDR3 region is CASSLYGTSVNEQFF. CDR3 bases: TGTGCCAGCAGCTTGTATGGGACTAGCGTCAATGAGCAGTTCTTC.

The chain couples TRBV5-6 to TRBJ2-3; 14 bases line up with TRBD2. Germline CDR1 and CDR2: SGHDT and YYEEEE. The CDR3 totals 18 residues. V lost 4 bases to trimming and J lost 0 bases; unmatched junction nucleotides: 7. DNA of the CDR3: TGTGCCAGCAGCAATCCGGGACTAGCGGGGGCCAGCACAGATACGCAGTATTTT. This sequence encodes CASSNPGLAGASTDTQYF. Full variable domain (outside the CDR3, taken from reference TRBV5-6 and TRBJ2-3): DAGVTQSPTHLIKTRGQQVTLRCSPKSGHDTVSWYQQALGQGPQFIFQYYEEEERQRGNFPDRFSGHQFPNYSSELNVNALLLGDSALYLCASSNPGLAGASTDTQYFGPGTRLTVL.

The V call is TRBV6-6, the J call TRBJ1-1; D is uncertain. V lost 6 bases to trimming and J lost 1 base, with 3 bases between them. The CDR3 is 11 amino acids. The germline V gene encodes CDR1 MNHNY and CDR2 SVGAGI (reference sequence). CDR3 DNA sequence: TGTGCCAGCAGGGCGAACACTGAAGCTTTCTTT. Its translation is CASRANTEAFF.

The J gene is TRBJ2-5, the V gene TRBV11-2, with 11 bases that match TRBD1. The V gene end was trimmed by 2 bases and the J gene end by 5 bases; junction bases not matched to a gene: 16. In germline, CDR1 is SGHAT, CDR2 FQNNGV. CDR3 length equals 19 residues. CDR3 in amino acids: CASSLIFPQLGTGGETQYF. In DNA, the CDR3 is TGTGCCAGCAGCTTAATTTTTCCCCAGCTGGGGACAGGGGGGGAGACCCAGTACTTC.